This TCR beta chain appears in the sequencing data of a study of T cell responses to AZD1222 COVID-19 vaccine. In germline, CDR1 is MDHEN, CDR2 SYDVKM. The CDR3 spans 17 residues. V was pared by 5 bases and J by 0 bases, with 11 bases of the junction left unmatched. Sequencing was performed with immunoSEQ multiplex PCR; in TCRdb, only in-frame clones are kept and a portion is missing. The profile shows about 140,000 clones, 80% to 95% of them singletons. The receptor was derived from an adult who received the AZD1222 COVID-19 vaccine. The chain carries TRBV28 and TRBJ1-1, with 8 bases matching TRBD1. The sample here was peripheral blood, taken 28 days after the second AZD1222 dose. The CDR3 region is CASSQSNYRGVNTEAFF. CDR3 in DNA: TGTGCCAGCAGTCAATCCAATTACAGGGGGGTGAACACTGAAGCTTTCTTT.